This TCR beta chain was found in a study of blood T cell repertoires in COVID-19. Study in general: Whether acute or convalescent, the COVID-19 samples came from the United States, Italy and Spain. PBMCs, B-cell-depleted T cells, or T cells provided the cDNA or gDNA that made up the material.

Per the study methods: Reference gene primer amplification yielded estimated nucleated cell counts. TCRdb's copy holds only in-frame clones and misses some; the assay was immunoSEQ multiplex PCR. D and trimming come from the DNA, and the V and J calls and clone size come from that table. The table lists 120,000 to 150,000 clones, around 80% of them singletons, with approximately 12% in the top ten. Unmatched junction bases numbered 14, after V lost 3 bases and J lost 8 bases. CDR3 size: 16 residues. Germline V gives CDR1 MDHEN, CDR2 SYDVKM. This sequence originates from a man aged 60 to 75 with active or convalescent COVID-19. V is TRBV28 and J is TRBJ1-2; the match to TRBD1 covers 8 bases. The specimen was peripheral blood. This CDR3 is CASSFDSGTGVRGYTF. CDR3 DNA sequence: TGTGCCAGCAGTTTTGATTCCGGGACAGGCGTGAGAGGCTACACCTTC.